This T cell receptor beta chain is from a study of blood T cell repertoires in COVID-19. Background on the study: Samples taken during acute and convalescent COVID-19 were collected in the United States, Italy and Spain. In each case, the material was cDNA or gDNA derived from T cells, B-cell-depleted T cells, or PBMCs.

Germline-derived CDR1 and CDR2 are SEHNR and FQNEAQ (reference sequence). This CDR3 has 16 amino acids. The V and J ends lost 0 bases and 1 base respectively, with 12 bases between them. Per the authors' pipeline: Researchers report that nucleated cell counts were estimated from reference gene primer amplification. Generated by immunoSEQ multiplex PCR, the TCRdb table keeps only in-frame clones and is missing some. From that table come the V and J calls and clone size; the DNA was used to work out D and trimming. The sample shows 150,000 to 200,000 clones, 88% of them seen only once. The sequencing input was peripheral blood. V and J are TRBV7-9 and TRBJ2-5; tentative D call: TRBD1 (6 bases). This receptor was taken from a man between 35 and 55 years old with active or convalescent COVID-19. The CDR3 region has the DNA TGTGCCAGCAGCTTAGCCTCAGGGGTCAGCCAAGAGACCCAGTACTTC. The encoded protein is CASSLASGVSQETQYF.